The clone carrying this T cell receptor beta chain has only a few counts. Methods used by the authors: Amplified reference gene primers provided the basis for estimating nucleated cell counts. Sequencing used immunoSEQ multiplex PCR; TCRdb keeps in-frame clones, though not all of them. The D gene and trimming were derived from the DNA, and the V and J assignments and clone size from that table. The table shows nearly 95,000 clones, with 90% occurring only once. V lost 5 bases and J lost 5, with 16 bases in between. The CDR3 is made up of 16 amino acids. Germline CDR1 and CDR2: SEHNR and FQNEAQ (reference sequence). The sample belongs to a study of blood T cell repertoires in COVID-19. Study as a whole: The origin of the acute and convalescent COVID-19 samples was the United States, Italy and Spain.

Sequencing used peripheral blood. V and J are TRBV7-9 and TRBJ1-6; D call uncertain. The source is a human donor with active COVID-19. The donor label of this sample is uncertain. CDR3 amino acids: CASSLIGSSDNSPLHF. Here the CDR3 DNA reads TGTGCCAGCAGCCTCATCGGTTCCAGCGATAATTCACCCCTCCACTTT.